What follows describes a single T cell receptor beta chain. Sequencing used immunoSEQ multiplex PCR; TCRdb keeps in-frame clones, though not all of them. This repertoire shows approximately 150,000 clones, approximately 92% found once; its top ten account for about 2.1%. This entry is derived from a study of control samples from healthy donors and cancer patients. J lost 6 bases, V lost 6 bases, and 5 bases had no gene match. This CDR3 has 13 amino acids. Germline CDR1 LGHDT, CDR2 YNNKEL (reference sequence). This clonotype was obtained from a woman in her thirties or forties in good health. The sample was blood. V usage is TRBV3-1 (or the pseudogene TRBV3-2) and J usage is TRBJ2-4; 7 bases agree with TRBD1. For the CDR3, the DNA is TGTGCCAGCAGGCCTGCAGGGGGAAACATTCAGTACTTC. Its translation: CASRPAGGNIQYF.